Listed below are T cell receptor beta chains from one sample, sequenced in a study of beta chain features in type 1 diabetes. Assay used: immunoSEQ multiplex PCR; TCRdb lists only in-frame clones, some missing. Counted here are about 360,000 clones, roughly 12% occurring once; the ten biggest clones make up 0.0095% to 0.013%. The sequencing input was naive CD4+ T cells from blood. These TCRs come from a woman under 30 with type 1 diabetes. The CDR3 runs from the conserved cysteine through the conserved F or W. The D gene is left open where the match is weak.

>-|TRBJ2-6|TRBV6-4
CASSRGSSGANVLTF
>TRBD1|TRBJ2-3|TRBV28
CASSHGQGPDTQYF
>-|TRBJ1-2|TRBV5-4
CASSLARGGYTF
>-|TRBJ1-1|TRBV12-5
CASGLTRNTEAFF
>-|TRBJ1-1|TRBV7-9
CASSLAYTEAFF
>-|TRBJ2-7|TRBV28
CASSLRDYEQYF
>TRBD2|TRBJ2-3|TRBV29-1
CSVETSGGALDTQYF
>TRBD1|TRBJ1-4|TRBV4-2
CASSPTVGTGREKLFF
>-|TRBJ2-3|TRBV13
CASRRSLHTDTQYF
>-|TRBJ1-6|TRBV9
CASSVGWGGNSPLHF
>-|TRBJ1-1|TRBV4-3
CASSPEEGINTEAFF
>TRBD1|TRBJ2-7|TRBV7-9
CASSFGTGYAYEQYF
>-|TRBJ1-1|TRBV6-5
CASSYSISGDTEAFF
>-|TRBJ1-1|TRBV7-7
CASSLTGSTEAFF
>-|TRBJ1-1|TRBV5-4
CASSPMGGNMNTEAFF
>-|TRBJ2-5|TRBV9
CASSAGLNSYGETQYF
>-|TRBJ2-5|TRBV5-1
CASSLSGSGQETQYF
>TRBD2|TRBJ2-1|TRBV5-4
CASSSGTSIWNEQFF
>TRBD2|TRBJ2-5|TRBV11-2
CASSLRWEGQETQYF
>-|TRBJ2-6|TRBV28
CASALGAAGANVLTF
>TRBD2|TRBJ2-5|TRBV6-5
CASSSGTSVVSQYF
>-|TRBJ2-7|TRBV18
CASSPPTARYEQYF
>-|TRBJ1-2|TRBV9
CASSVGDTAYGYTF
>-|TRBJ2-5|TRBV5-4
CASSEISRGSQYF
>TRBD1|TRBJ2-7|TRBV18
CASSPPGQYAYEQYF
>-|TRBJ1-5|TRBV11-3
CASSLDRNQPQHF
>-|TRBJ1-2|TRBV10-3
CAISHRGSEDGYTF
>TRBD2|TRBJ2-1|TRBV5-1
CASSWGAGGSYNEQFF
>TRBD1|TRBJ1-1|TRBV20-1
CRTGAGVEAFF
>-|TRBJ2-7|TRBV18
CASSPYSVHEQYF
>TRBD2|TRBJ2-3|TRBV25-1
CASTLAGSTDTQYF
>TRBD2|TRBJ2-1|TRBV4-3
CASSHHSGRNEQFF
>TRBD2|TRBJ2-1|TRBV15
CATSAGLAGGPHNEQFF
>-|TRBJ2-7|TRBV7-2
CASSTGTTYEQYF
>TRBD1|TRBJ2-5|TRBV25-1
CASSEATGEETQYF
>TRBD1|TRBJ2-5|TRBV25-1
CASRAGGSETQYF
>-|TRBJ2-1|TRBV4-3
CASSQELIGRSEQFF
>-|TRBJ1-4|TRBV28
CASTRSPNEKLFF
>-|TRBJ1-5|TRBV20-1
CSAWTPQPQHF
>TRBD2|TRBJ2-5|TRBV28
CASSFLLAGGKETQYF
>-|TRBJ2-5|TRBV7-2
CASSLRPSRKETQYF
>TRBD1|TRBJ2-5|TRBV7-9
CASSLAQQGTSQYF
>-|TRBJ2-5|TRBV28
CASNAAGQQEETQYF
>-|TRBJ2-4|TRBV2
CASSDRGNIQYF
>TRBD2|TRBJ2-7|TRBV5-1
CASSRGTSGPYEQYF
>-|TRBJ1-2|TRBV5-6
CASSSRLTGRDYGYTF
>-|TRBJ2-5|TRBV5-1
CASSLGAAQETQYF
>-|TRBJ1-5|TRBV7-9
CATGGGQPQHF
>TRBD2|TRBJ2-3|TRBV18
CASSPRRAGGYTDTQYF
>-|TRBJ1-1|TRBV7-9
CASSANLNTEAFF
>-|TRBJ1-1|TRBV11-2
CASSLATVLPTEAFF
>-|TRBJ2-1|TRBV18
CASSPIQGVEQFF